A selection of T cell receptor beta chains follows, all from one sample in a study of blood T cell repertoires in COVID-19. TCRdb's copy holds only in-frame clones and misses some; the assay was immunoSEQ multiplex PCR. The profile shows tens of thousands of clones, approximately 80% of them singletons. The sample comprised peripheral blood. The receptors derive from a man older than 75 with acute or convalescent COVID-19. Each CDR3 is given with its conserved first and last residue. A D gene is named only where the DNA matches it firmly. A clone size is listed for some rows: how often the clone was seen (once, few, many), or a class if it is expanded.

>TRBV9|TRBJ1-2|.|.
TGTGCCAGCAGCGTAGCAACGGAGTTCTATGGCTACACCTTC
CASSVATEFYGYTF
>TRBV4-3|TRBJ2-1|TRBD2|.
TGCGCCAGCAGCCGCGCCTCCGGGACTAGCGGGATCGGCGATGAGCAGTTCTTC
CASSRASGTSGIGDEQFF
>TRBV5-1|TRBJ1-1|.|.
TGCGCCAGCAGCCCCTGGGGGGGTAAGACTGAAGCTTTCTTT
CASSPWGGKTEAFF
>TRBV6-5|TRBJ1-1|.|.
TGTGCCAGCAGTCCCCCGCGTTCGCACGGCACTGAAGCTTTCTTT
CASSPPRSHGTEAFF
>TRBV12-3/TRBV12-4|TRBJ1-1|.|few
TGTGCCAGCAGTGCCCAGATGAACACTGAAGCTTTCTTT
CASSAQMNTEAFF
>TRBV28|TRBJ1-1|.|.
TGTGCCAGCAGTTTGGTGGCGTCGGGTGTAGCTTTCTTT
CASSLVASGVAFF
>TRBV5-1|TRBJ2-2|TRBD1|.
TGCGCCAGCAGCTTCCCGACAGGGTCCGGGGAGCTGTTTTTT
CASSFPTGSGELFF
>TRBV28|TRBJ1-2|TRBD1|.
TGTGCCAGCAGTGACCCGGGACAGGCCACTTTCGGCTACACCTTC
CASSDPGQATFGYTF
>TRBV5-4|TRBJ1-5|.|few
TGTGCCAGCAGTCACGGGGGTAGCAATCAGCCCCAGCATTTT
CASSHGGSNQPQHF
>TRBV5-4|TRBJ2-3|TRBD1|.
TGTGCCAGCAGCACGAGGACAGGGGCCACAGATACGCAGTATTTT
CASSTRTGATDTQYF
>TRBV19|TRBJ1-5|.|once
TGTGCCAGTAGCTCCCTTGATCAGCCCCAGCATTTT
CASSSLDQPQHF
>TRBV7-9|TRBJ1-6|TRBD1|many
TGTGCCAGCAGCTTCCATGACAGGGAAAATTCACCCCTCCACTTT
CASSFHDRENSPLHF
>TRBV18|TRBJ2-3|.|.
TGTGCCAGCTCACCGGGACAAATGAATACGCAGTATTTT
CASSPGQMNTQYF
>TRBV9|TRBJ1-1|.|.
TGTGCCAGCAAGAAACAGGAGAACACTGAAGCTTTCTTT
CASKKQENTEAFF
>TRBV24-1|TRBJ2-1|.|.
TGTGCCACCAGTGCCCTCGACTCGGGGGAGCAGTTCTTC
CATSALDSGEQFF
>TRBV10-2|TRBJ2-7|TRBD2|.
TGCGCCAGCGGGGGGGTAGACGAGCAGTACTTC
CASGGVDEQYF
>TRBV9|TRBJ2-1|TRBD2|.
TGTGCCTCTTCGTGGGGACTAGCGGGAGTGAATGAGCAGTTCTTC
CASSWGLAGVNEQFF
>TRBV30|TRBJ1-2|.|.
TGTGCCTGGAGTGTACTCGGGGTGAGCTACACCTTC
CAWSVLGVSYTF
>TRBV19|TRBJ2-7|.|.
TGTGCCAGTAGTATTAGTGCAAGTGGCGGTGAGCAGTACTTC
CASSISASGGEQYF
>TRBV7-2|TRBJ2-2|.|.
TGTGCCAGCAGCTTAGCGCCGGGAGCTGTCGGGGAGCTGTTTTTT
CASSLAPGAVGELFF
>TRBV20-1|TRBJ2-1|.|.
TGCAGTGCTAGTAGTTATCGGCGGTCCTCCTACAATGAGCAGTTCTTC
CSASSYRRSSYNEQFF
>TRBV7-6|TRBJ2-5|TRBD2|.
TGTGCCAGCAGCATGACTAGCGGGAGTCAAGAGACCCAGTACTTC
CASSMTSGSQETQYF
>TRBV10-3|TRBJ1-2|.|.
TGTGCCATCAGTGGTGGAACAGCAAACTATGGCTACACCTTC
CAISGGTANYGYTF
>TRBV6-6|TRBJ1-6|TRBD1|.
TGTGCCAGCACACGAGCTCCGACAGGGGGCAGCTCACCCCTCCACTTT
CASTRAPTGGSSPLHF
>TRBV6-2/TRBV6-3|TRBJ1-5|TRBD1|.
TGTGCCAGCAGTCCACTGAACAGGGGAAATCAGCCCCAGCATTTT
CASSPLNRGNQPQHF
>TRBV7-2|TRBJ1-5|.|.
TGTGCCAGCAGCCGCCCAGGGAATCAGCCCCAGCATTTT
CASSRPGNQPQHF
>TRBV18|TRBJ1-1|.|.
TGTGCCAGCTCTCGGACGGGGGTGAACACTGAAGCTTTCTTT
CASSRTGVNTEAFF
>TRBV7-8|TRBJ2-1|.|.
TGTGCCAGCAGCTTAGTCCTGGTAGCGAACAATGAGCAGTTCTTC
CASSLVLVANNEQFF
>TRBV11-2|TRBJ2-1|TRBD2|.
TGTGCCAGCAGCTTGGGACTAGCGGGTAACAATGAGCAGTTCTTC
CASSLGLAGNNEQFF
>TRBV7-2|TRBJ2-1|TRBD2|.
TGTGCCAGCAGCTTCGGACTAGCGGTCTCCTACAATGAGCAGTTCTTC
CASSFGLAVSYNEQFF
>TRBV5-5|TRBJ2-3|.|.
TGTGCCAGCAGCTCAGACTCCGGTGGGGATACGCAGTATTTT
CASSSDSGGDTQYF
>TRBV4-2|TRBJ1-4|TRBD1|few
TGTGCCAGCAGGGGGACAGGGAGGGCGGAAAAACTGTTTTTT
CASRGTGRAEKLFF
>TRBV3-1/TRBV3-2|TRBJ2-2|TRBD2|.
TGTGCCAGCAGCCAATTAGCGGGAGGCCACACCGGGGAGCTGTTTTTT
CASSQLAGGHTGELFF
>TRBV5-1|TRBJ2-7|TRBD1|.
TGCGCCAGCAGCGCGCGACAGGGGTTTTACGAGCAGTACTTC
CASSARQGFYEQYF
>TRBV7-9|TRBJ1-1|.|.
TGTGCCAGCAGCTTATCTTCAGGGTTTAACACTGAAGCTTTCTTT
CASSLSSGFNTEAFF
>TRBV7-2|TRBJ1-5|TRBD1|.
TGTGCCAGCAGCCCAACAGGGGGCAAGCCCCAGCATTTT
CASSPTGGKPQHF
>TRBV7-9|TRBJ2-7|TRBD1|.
TGTGCCAGCGGCTGGACGGGACAGTCCTACGAGCAGTACTTC
CASGWTGQSYEQYF
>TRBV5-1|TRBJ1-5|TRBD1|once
TGCGCCAGCAGCGTAGGACAGGGAGGCAATCAGCCCCAGCATTTT
CASSVGQGGNQPQHF
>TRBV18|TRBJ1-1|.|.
TGTGCCAGCTCACAAACATTTCAAAACACTGAAGCTTTCTTT
CASSQTFQNTEAFF
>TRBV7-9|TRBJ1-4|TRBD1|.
TGTGCCAGCAGCTTAGGACAGGGGGCATGGTCTAATGAAAAACTGTTTTTT
CASSLGQGAWSNEKLFF
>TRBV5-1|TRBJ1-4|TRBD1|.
TGCGCCAGCAGCCCCGGGACAGGAGATAGTGCAACTAATGAAAAACTGTTTTTT
CASSPGTGDSATNEKLFF
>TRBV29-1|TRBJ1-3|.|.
TGCAGCGTTCGGGAGACCACTGGAAACACCATATATTTT
CSVRETTGNTIYF
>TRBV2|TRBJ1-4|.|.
TGTGCCAGCAGCGTAATAACGGCTAATGAAAAACTGTTTTTT
CASSVITANEKLFF
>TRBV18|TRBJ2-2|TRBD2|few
TGTGCCAGCTCCCCCTTTAGCGGGATCTTGTCGGGCACCGGGGAGCTGTTTTTT
CASSPFSGILSGTGELFF
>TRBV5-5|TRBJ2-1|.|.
TGTGCCAGCAGCTTTGGGGGGACCGGCCTTATACGTGAGCAGTTCTTC
CASSFGGTGLIREQFF